The 26 T cell receptor beta chains below come from one sample, sequenced in a study of T cells in Graves' hyperthyroidism and ophthalmopathy. The TCR beta CDR3 regions underwent amplification using RNA transcripts as the source. First-round RT-PCR with HTBI primers amplified the TCR CDR3 region. TCRdb reprocessed the multiplex PCR reads via MiXCR and lists one record per CDR3 protein. The table records around 600,000 distinct CDR3 sequences, 14% of them present only once. The sample was blood. These receptors all come from a woman aged 45 to 65 with Graves' ophthalmopathy.

In this sample, this clonotype turned up many times. This chain uses TRBV2 with TRBJ1-1; D is uncertain. The CDR3 totals 13 residues. Germline-derived CDR1 and CDR2 are SNHLY and FYNNEI. V lost 4 bases and J lost 0, with 6 bases in between. The CDR3 is CASSVEMNTEAFF. Here the CDR3 DNA reads TGTGCCAGCAGTGTTGAGATGAACACTGAAGCTTTCTTT.

As concerns this clonotype: A much larger clone is a single base away; this may be a read error. The V gene is TRBV28, the J gene TRBJ2-3; D gene ambiguous. Per the germline V gene, CDR1 is MDHEN and CDR2 is SYDVKM. This CDR3 has 14 amino acids. Between the trimmed V and J ends, which lost 3 bases and 4 bases, there was a span of 11 bases. The DNA for the CDR3 is TGTGCCAGCAGTTTCGGGCCAGCGTCAGATACGCAGTATTTT. Translation gives CASSFGPASDTQYF.

The gene calls are TRBV6-5 and TRBJ1-1; no clear D. Germline V gene lookup returns CDR1 MNHEY and CDR2 SVGAGI. Trimming stripped 2 bases from V and 0 bases from J, with 10 bases between. There are 15 residues in the CDR3. The CDR3 protein is CASSYGRPLNTEAFF. DNA for the CDR3: TGTGCCAGCAGTTACGGACGACCCCTGAACACTGAAGCTTTCTTT.

The V call is TRBV5-4, the J call TRBJ2-4; D call uncertain. Trimming stripped 3 bases from V and 0 bases from J, with 10 bases between. Germline V CDR1 and CDR2: SGHNT, YYREEE (reference sequence). The length of the CDR3 is 15 residues. CDR3 residues: CASSSPTVAKNIQYF. In nucleotides, the CDR3 is TGTGCCAGCAGCTCGCCCACTGTAGCCAAAAACATTCAGTACTTC.

This clonotype has at least ten counts. This chain uses TRBV12-3 or TRBV12-4 with TRBJ1-5; the D is unclear. The V end was cut by 4 bases, the J end by 2 bases, with 9 bases between. This CDR3 is built from 14 residues. The CDR3 DNA reads as TGTGCCAGCAGTTCCTTCGGGGGCAATCAGCCCCAGCATTTT. This encodes CASSSFGGNQPQHF.

The genes are TRBV18 and TRBJ2-7, with TRBD2 matching 11 bases. V dropped 2 bases and J dropped 2; count of bases not matched to a gene: 8. The germline CDR1 and CDR2 sequences are KGHSH and LQKENI. This CDR3 is 17 amino acids long. CDR3 amino acids: CASSPSRTSGYPYEQYF. The CDR3 DNA sequence: TGTGCCAGCTCACCATCTCGGACTAGCGGGTACCCCTACGAGCAGTACTTC.

This clonotype was detected ten times or more. The chain is built from TRBV7-2 and TRBJ1-1; 7 bases are shared with TRBD1. Germline loops: CDR1 SGHTA, CDR2 FQGNSA. V lost 5 bases, J lost 4 bases, and 10 bases stayed unmatched. The CDR3 runs 15 residues. CDR3 in DNA: TGTGCCAGCAGCCGGGGGGGGACAGAAAGCACTGAAGCTTTCTTT. Translating it yields CASSRGGTESTEAFF.

This clonotype was found a few times. V is TRBV7-3 and J is TRBJ2-7; 8 bases match TRBD2. Trimming removed 4 bases from V and 3 bases from J; junction bases left unmatched: 5. Germline CDR1 is SGHTA and CDR2 is FQGTGA. The length of the CDR3 is 14 residues. The CDR3: CASSWGLGNYEQYF. For the CDR3, the DNA is TGTGCCAGCAGCTGGGGACTAGGAAACTACGAGCAGTACTTC.

The genes are TRBV20-1 and TRBJ2-3; 12 bases agree with TRBD2. The trim removed 5 bases at V and 0 bases at J, leaving 12 bases unmatched. CDR1 is DFQATT and CDR2 is SNEGSKA in the germline V gene (reference sequence). This CDR3 comprises 18 residues. CDR3 amino acids: CSAYPLRTSGTSTDTQYF. CDR3 sequence (DNA): TGCAGTGCTTACCCATTAAGGACTAGCGGGACTAGCACAGATACGCAGTATTTT.

This clonotype was seen only a few times. It may be a read error: a sequence one base away is much more abundant. The chain couples TRBV6-1 to TRBJ1-2, with 7 bases fitting TRBD1. The germline gives CDR1 MNHNS, CDR2 SASEGT. The CDR3 spans 13 residues. As DNA, the CDR3 is TGTGCCAGCACCGTGACAGGGAACTATGGCTGCACCTTC. Protein: CASTVTGNYGCTF.

The V gene is TRBV20-1, the J gene TRBJ2-7, with no clear D. Germline loops: CDR1 DFQATT, CDR2 SNEGSKA (reference sequence). This CDR3 is 11 amino acids long. Trimming took 0 bases from V and 6 from J, leaving 6 bases between them. The CDR3 DNA reads TGCAGTGCTAGAGAGGGGTTCGAGCAGTACTTC. Translating it yields CSAREGFEQYF.

This clonotype was seen repeatedly, ten times or more. The chain employs TRBV3-1 and TRBJ1-1; tentatively, D is TRBD1 (6 bases). The CDR3 is made up of 14 amino acids. CDR1 and CDR2 from the germline V gene are LGHDT and YNNKEL (reference sequence). V was clipped by 5 bases and J by 1 base, with 11 bases between them. CDR3: CASSTWDTNTEAFF. CDR3 DNA: TGTGCCAGCAGCACCTGGGACACGAACACTGAAGCTTTCTTT. The entire variable domain, with the rest obtained from reference TRBV3-1 and TRBJ1-1, is as follows: DTAVSQTPKYLVTQMGNDKSIKCEQNLGHDTMYWYKQDSKKFLKIMFSYNNKELIINETVPNRFSPKSPDKAHLNLHINSLELGDSAVYFCASSTWDTNTEAFFGQGTRLTVV.

This clonotype was seen more than once but under ten times. The chain combines TRBV9 with TRBJ1-2; 9 positions agree with TRBD1. The length of the CDR3 is 18 residues. Germline trimming cut 3 bases from V and 1 base from J; bases unmatched to any gene: 13. Germline assignment: CDR1 SGDLS and CDR2 YYNGEE. Here the CDR3 DNA reads TGTGCCAGCAGCGCAGTCCCGGGACAGGGTATAGTTAACTATGGCTACACCTTC. As protein: CASSAVPGQGIVNYGYTF.

This clonotype was recorded at least ten times. V is TRBV10-3 and J is TRBJ2-3, with unresolved D. The CDR3 is 16 amino acids. Germline V CDR1 and CDR2: ENHRY, SYGVKD. Trimming stripped 6 bases from V and 2 bases from J, with 18 bases between. The CDR3 bases are TGTGCCATCAGGAGTGCAGAAGGCGCCCCCACAGATACGCAGTATTTT. Residues: CAIRSAEGAPTDTQYF.

This clonotype appeared many times. This chain links TRBV7-2 with TRBJ2-1; D gene uncertain. Per the germline V gene, CDR1 is SGHTA and CDR2 is FQGNSA. This CDR3 region has 14 residues. V was pared by 6 bases and J by 8 bases, with 17 bases between. CDR3 nucleotides: TGTGCCAGCAGATTTCATTTCTCTTCGGATGAGCAGTTCTTC. As protein: CASRFHFSSDEQFF.

The table lists this clonotype with many counts. V is TRBV28 and J is TRBJ2-7; TRBD1 matches at 10 bases. This CDR3 contains 13 residues. The germline V gene encodes CDR1 MDHEN and CDR2 SYDVKM. After removal of 7 bases from V and 6 bases from J, the junction contained 6 bases not matched to a gene. The CDR3 reads CASTSGTGVEQYF. The CDR3 DNA reads as TGTGCCAGCACCTCCGGGACAGGGGTCGAGCAGTACTTC.

This clonotype came up many times. V is TRBV27 and J is TRBJ2-5; TRBD1 matches 9 bases. Germline values: CDR1 MNHEY, CDR2 SMNVEV (reference sequence). This CDR3 is built from 17 residues. Losses at the gene ends were 5 bases for V and 5 bases for J; bases not matched to a gene: 15. The CDR3 DNA sequence: TGTGCCAGCAGTCCCGGGACAGGGTTTGTGTTTGGGGAGACCCAGTACTTC. Amino acid sequence: CASSPGTGFVFGETQYF.

This clonotype showed up many times. The chain carries TRBV20-1 and TRBJ2-5, with D possibly matching TRBD2 (6 bases). Germline V gives CDR1 DFQATT, CDR2 SNEGSKA (reference sequence). V was clipped by 0 bases and J by 3 bases, with 11 bases between them. There are 14 residues in the CDR3. Here the CDR3 reads CSARDGRLKETQYF. The CDR3 DNA is TGCAGTGCTAGAGATGGGAGGTTAAAAGAGACCCAGTACTTC.

This clonotype was seen repeatedly, ten times or more. The rearrangement links TRBV28 to TRBJ2-7; TRBD1 aligns across 7 bases. Trimming cost V 5 bases and J 0 bases; bases outside gene matches: 7. The germline V gene has CDR1 MDHEN and CDR2 SYDVKM. This CDR3 region has 15 residues. The CDR3 loop is CASSISGTVSYEQYF. In DNA form, the CDR3 reads TGTGCCAGCAGTATCTCCGGGACAGTCTCCTACGAGCAGTACTTC.

This clonotype was detected a few times. Compared with germline, one end of the junction differs, possibly owing to a read error. The rearrangement joins TRBV27 to TRBJ1-1, with D hard to call. CDR3 length: 14 residues. CDR1 MNHEY and CDR2 SMNVEV come from the germline V gene (reference sequence). The DNA of the CDR3 is TGTGCCAGCAGTCCTATCCGGGAGAACACTGAACCTTTCTTT. It specifies CASSPIRENTEPFF.

This clonotype was picked up a small number of times. The V and J genes are TRBV9 and TRBJ1-3, with 7 bases lining up with TRBD1. The CDR3 spans 18 residues. V was clipped by 4 bases and J by 0 bases; unmatched bases: 13. The germline gives CDR1 SGDLS, CDR2 YYNGEE. Here the CDR3 reads CASSPQMRGQISGNTIYF. In DNA, the CDR3 is TGTGCCAGCAGCCCGCAAATGAGGGGACAGATCTCTGGAAACACCATATATTTT.

In this sample, this clonotype turned up many times. The chain links TRBV6-1 to TRBJ1-1; 9 bases are shared with TRBD1. Germline assignment: CDR1 MNHNS and CDR2 SASEGT. The length of the CDR3 is 15 residues. With V trimmed by 7 bases and J by 1 base, 7 bases remained unmatched. CDR3 nucleotide sequence: TGTGCCAGCACCTCAATGGACAGGGGGAACACTGAAGCTTTCTTT. This encodes CASTSMDRGNTEAFF.

The V call is TRBV7-2, the J call TRBJ2-5; 14 bases match TRBD2. Germline assignment: CDR1 SGHTA and CDR2 FQGNSA. The CDR3 consists of 16 residues. After removal of 5 bases from V and 1 base from J, the junction contained 3 bases not matched to a gene. This CDR3 reads CASSKTSGRAQETQYF. CDR3 sequence (DNA): TGTGCCAGCAGCAAGACTAGCGGGAGGGCCCAAGAGACCCAGTACTTC.

This clonotype appeared many times. The chain uses TRBV28 and TRBJ1-2; maybe TRBD1 (6 bases). From germline, CDR1 is MDHEN and CDR2 SYDVKM. Between the trimmed V and J ends, which lost 6 bases and 6 bases, there was a span of 17 bases. The CDR3 runs to 14 residues. The CDR3 bases are TGTGCCAGCAGCTCAACGCAGGGGTCGAATGGCTACACCTTC. Protein sequence: CASSSTQGSNGYTF.

A few counts support this clonotype. With a much larger clone just one base away, this may be a read error. The CDR3 region is CASSIASGNGEQYF. CDR3 sequence (DNA): TGTGCCAGCAGCATAGCTAGCGGGAATGGCGAGCAGTACTTC. The chain is built from TRBV9 and TRBJ2-7, with 9 bases aligning to TRBD2. The CDR3 consists of 14 residues. V shed 4 bases, J shed 6 bases, and the junction held 8 bases outside the gene matches. Per the germline V gene, CDR1 is SGDLS and CDR2 is YYNGEE.

This clonotype was counted many times. The CDR3 coding sequence is TGTGCCAGCAGCTTAGTGAGCGGACTAGCGGAATACTACGAGCAGTACTTC. Protein sequence: CASSLVSGLAEYYEQYF. The J gene is TRBJ2-7, the V gene TRBV7-9, with 10 positions matching TRBD2. Germline lookup yields CDR1 SEHNR and CDR2 FQNEAQ (reference sequence). This CDR3 contains 17 residues. Trimming at V came to 1 base and at J to 3 bases, leaving 9 bases not matched to a gene. The full variable domain, completed using reference TRBV7-9 and TRBJ2-7, is DTGVSQNPRHKITKRGQNVTFRCDPISEHNRLYWYRQTLGQGPEFLTYFQNEAQLEKSRLLSDRFSAERPKGSFSTLEIQRTEQGDSAMYLCASSLVSGLAEYYEQYFGPGTRLTVT.